These 29 T cell receptor beta chains were all obtained from the same sample, sequenced in a study of blood T cell repertoires in COVID-19. TCRdb keeps only in-frame clones here, not all; method: immunoSEQ multiplex PCR. The repertoire holds some 280,000 clones, with around 86% as singletons. The sequencing input was peripheral blood. Receptor source: a young woman with active or convalescent COVID-19.

The V call is TRBV30, the J call TRBJ1-2; perhaps TRBD1 as D (5 bases). Germline-derived CDR1 and CDR2 are GTSNPN and SVGIG (reference sequence). This CDR3 comprises 13 residues. V was shortened by 3 bases and J by 3 bases, with 11 bases between the two germline ends. CDR3 in amino acids: CAWRRDSYYGYTF. In nucleotides, the CDR3 is TGTGCCTGGAGACGCGACAGCTACTATGGCTACACCTTC.

The chain links TRBV7-2 to TRBJ2-1; 9 nucleotides line up with TRBD1. Germline CDR1 and CDR2: SGHTA and FQGNSA. The CDR3 totals 15 residues. Trimming cost V 5 bases and J 7 bases; bases outside gene matches: 9. The CDR3 DNA sequence: TGTGCCAGCAGCCCTGACAGGGGGTCGATGAATGAGCAGTTCTTC. Its protein is CASSPDRGSMNEQFF.

This chain joins TRBV5-1 and TRBJ1-5; no reliable D call. Germline lookup yields CDR1 SGHRS and CDR2 YFSETQ. The V and J ends lost 2 bases and 1 base respectively, with 7 bases between them. The CDR3 contains 14 residues. CDR3 in amino acids: CASSFGESNQPQHF. For the CDR3, the DNA is TGCGCCAGCAGCTTCGGGGAGAGCAATCAGCCCCAGCATTTT.

The V and J genes are TRBV5-4 and TRBJ1-2, with D possibly TRBD1 on 6 matching bases. Per germline, CDR1 SGHNT and CDR2 YYREEE (reference sequence). Trimming shortened V by 3 bases and J by 2 bases, and 14 bases separated the two germline ends. This CDR3 is 15 amino acids long. CDR3 in amino acids: CASSSGSDRNYGYTF. As DNA, the CDR3 is TGTGCCAGCAGCTCGGGTTCAGACAGGAACTATGGCTACACCTTC. Drawing the rest from reference TRBV5-4 and TRBJ1-2, the complete variable domain is ETGVTQSPTHLIKTRGQQVTLRCSSQSGHNTVSWYQQALGQGPQFIFQYYREEENGRGNFPPRFSGLQFPNYSSELNVNALELDDSALYLCASSSGSDRNYGYTFGSGTRLTVV.

As concerns this clone: One base away lies a much larger clone, so this may be a sequencing read error. The gene calls are TRBV25-1 and TRBJ2-3; maybe TRBD2 (6 bases). The V end was cut by 4 bases, the J end by 2 bases, with 7 bases between. The CDR3 contains 13 residues. Germline lookup yields CDR1 MGHDK and CDR2 SYGVNS. The chain's CDR3 is CASSGTITDTQYF. The CDR3 coding sequence is TGTGCCAGCAGTGGGACTATCACAGATACGCAGTATTTT.

CDR3 in DNA: TGTGCCAGCAGCTTCGCCTACGAGCAGTACTTC. Translating it yields CASSFAYEQYF. This chain connects TRBV7-2 to TRBJ2-7; D ambiguous. Germline-derived CDR1 and CDR2 are SGHTA and FQGNSA. V was cut by 3 bases and J by 2 bases, with 2 bases left in between. This CDR3 is 11 amino acids long.

The V and J genes are TRBV3-1 (or the pseudogene TRBV3-2) and TRBJ1-3; a possible D gene is TRBD1 (6 bases). The V end lost 7 bases, the J end lost 2 bases, and 18 bases lay between the germline ends. The CDR3 consists of 16 residues. Germline CDR1 is LGHDT and CDR2 is YNNKEL (reference sequence). DNA for the CDR3: TGTGCCAGCAACATAACAGGGTATGTCCCTGGAAACACCATATATTTT. It is translated as CASNITGYVPGNTIYF.

The V and J genes are TRBV11-3 and TRBJ1-6, with unresolved D. The CDR3 contains 13 residues. The germline V gene encodes CDR1 SGHNT and CDR2 YENEEA. V was trimmed by 5 bases and J by 8 bases, leaving 10 bases between them. The CDR3 reads CASSTHYDSPLHF. In nucleotides, the CDR3 is TGTGCCAGCAGCACGCACTACGATTCACCCCTCCACTTT.

V usage is TRBV6-1 and J usage is TRBJ2-5; 9 bases are shared with TRBD2. The length of the CDR3 is 18 residues. The trim removed 2 bases at V and 5 bases at J, leaving 15 bases unmatched. CDR1 is MNHNS, CDR2 SASEGT, per germline. The CDR3, as DNA: TGTGCCAGCAGTGAAAAGACGCGGGGGGGCCGGTTATTGGAGACCCAGTACTTC. This encodes CASSEKTRGGRLLETQYF.

CDR3: CASSHPGQGEYEQYF. CDR3 nucleotide sequence: TGTGCCAGCAGCCACCCGGGACAGGGGGAATACGAGCAGTACTTC. J is TRBJ2-7 and V is TRBV7-9; 11 nucleotides align to TRBD1. This CDR3 contains 15 residues. Germline V CDR1 and CDR2: SEHNR, FQNEAQ (reference sequence). V lost 5 bases and J lost 4; bases outside the gene matches: 7.

This chain connects TRBV5-1 to TRBJ2-3; 9 bases are shared with TRBD2. This CDR3 region has 14 residues. V lost 3 bases to trimming and J lost 6 bases; unmatched junction nucleotides: 5. Germline V gives CDR1 SGHRS, CDR2 YFSETQ. The CDR3 is CASSSGLAGDTQYF. CDR3 sequence (DNA): TGCGCCAGCAGCTCGGGACTAGCAGGTGATACGCAGTATTTT.

This clone was counted once. The chain recombines TRBV4-3 with TRBJ1-6; 9 bases line up with TRBD1. Germline assignment: CDR1 LGHNA and CDR2 YSLEER. J was trimmed by 6 bases and V by 6 bases; bases with no gene match: 3. The CDR3 length is 14 residues. DNA for the CDR3: TGCGCCAGCAGGAAGACAGGGGGTAATTCACCCCTCCACTTT. This encodes CASRKTGGNSPLHF.

The CDR3 region has the DNA TGTGCCAGCAGCTCGGGACTAGCGGGGAACATTCAGTACTTC. Protein: CASSSGLAGNIQYF. This chain links TRBV5-6 with TRBJ2-4; 13 bases fit TRBD2. Per germline, CDR1 SGHDT and CDR2 YYEEEE. V lost 3 bases to trimming and J lost 7 bases; unmatched junction nucleotides: 1. The CDR3 is made up of 14 amino acids.

The CDR3 nucleotides read TGTGCCAGCTCTCAAGCTACTCCAGGACAGGGTGGAAACACCATATATTTT. It encodes CASSQATPGQGGNTIYF. The chain joins TRBV18 to TRBJ1-3; the match to TRBD1 covers 8 bases. Germline V CDR1 and CDR2: KGHSH, LQKENI. V shed 6 bases, J shed 3 bases, and the junction held 13 bases outside the gene matches. There are 17 residues in the CDR3.

J is TRBJ2-5 and V is TRBV5-4, with 11 positions matching TRBD2. The junction had 10 bases not matched to a gene; V was cut back by 4 bases and J by 5 bases. Germline loops: CDR1 SGHNT, CDR2 YYREEE (reference sequence). CDR3 length equals 16 residues. CDR3 bases: TGTGCCAGCAGCCCAGTAGCGGGGGGGCAGGGGGAGACCCAGTACTTC. It encodes CASSPVAGGQGETQYF. The entire variable domain, with the rest obtained from reference TRBV5-4 and TRBJ2-5, is as follows: ETGVTQSPTHLIKTRGQQVTLRCSSQSGHNTVSWYQQALGQGPQFIFQYYREEENGRGNFPPRFSGLQFPNYSSELNVNALELDDSALYLCASSPVAGGQGETQYFGPGTRLLVL.

J is TRBJ2-5 and V is TRBV12-3 or TRBV12-4; D is uncertain. V was shortened by 3 bases and J by 1 base, with 6 bases between the two germline ends. The CDR3 totals 13 residues. The CDR3 loop reads CASSFGFQETQYF. The CDR3 DNA sequence: TGTGCCAGCAGTTTCGGGTTCCAAGAGACCCAGTACTTC.

The J gene is TRBJ1-1, the V gene TRBV10-3; 12 positions match TRBD1. This CDR3 has 17 residues. Germline V gene data show CDR1 as ENHRY and CDR2 as SYGVKD. Trimming at V came to 1 base and at J to 3 bases, leaving 6 bases not matched to a gene. The CDR3 here is CAISEFSGTGGHTEAFF. CDR3 DNA sequence: TGTGCCATCAGTGAGTTCTCCGGGACAGGGGGCCACACTGAAGCTTTCTTT.

The V gene is TRBV7-2, the J gene TRBJ1-3, with TRBD1 matching 7 bases. Germline lookup yields CDR1 SGHTA and CDR2 FQGNSA. This CDR3 has 15 amino acids. Losses at the gene ends were 0 bases for V and 2 bases for J; bases not matched to a gene: 1. Here the CDR3 reads CASSLAGQAGNTIYF. Written as DNA, the CDR3 is TGTGCCAGCAGCTTAGCCGGACAGGCTGGAAACACCATATATTTT. Based on the CDR3 plus reference TRBV7-2 and TRBJ1-3, the full variable domain is GAGVSQSPSNKVTEKGKDVELRCDPISGHTALYWYRQSLGQGLEFLIYFQGNSAPDKSGLPSDRFSAERTGGSVSTLTIQRTQQEDSAVYLCASSLAGQAGNTIYFGEGSWLTVV.

V and J are TRBV6-6 and TRBJ1-2; tentative D call: TRBD1 (5 bases). The length of the CDR3 is 14 residues. V was cut by 5 bases and J by 4 bases, with 14 bases left in between. In germline, CDR1 is MNHNY, CDR2 SVGAGI (reference sequence). The CDR3, as DNA: TGTGCCAGCAGTAGTGACAGAGCTCGCTATGGCTACACCTTC. Translation gives CASSSDRARYGYTF.

This clone has just one count. The J gene is TRBJ1-2, the V gene TRBV2, with 7 bases lining up with TRBD1. The CDR3 spans 13 residues. Germline CDR1 and CDR2: SNHLY and FYNNEI. Trimming cost V 6 bases and J 2 bases; bases outside gene matches: 3. The CDR3, as DNA: TGTGCCAGCAGACGGACAGGAAACTATGGCTACACCTTC. Residues: CASRRTGNYGYTF.

There are a few counts of this clone. The gene calls are TRBV4-3 and TRBJ1-1; no reliable D call. V lost 0 bases and J lost 5, with 13 bases in between. The CDR3 length is 15 residues. Germline V gene lookup returns CDR1 LGHNA and CDR2 YSLEER. CDR3 in amino acids: CASSQEGGKRTEAFF. DNA of the CDR3: TGCGCCAGCAGCCAAGAGGGAGGGAAACGGACTGAAGCTTTCTTT.

The chain employs TRBV6-5 and TRBJ1-2, with 11 bases lining up with TRBD1. CDR1 MNHEY and CDR2 SVGAGI come from the germline V gene. The CDR3 has 15 residues. V was pared by 6 bases and J by 4 bases, with 7 bases of the junction left unmatched. This CDR3 reads CASRRTGGGIYGYTF. The CDR3 DNA is TGTGCCAGCAGACGGACAGGGGGCGGTATCTATGGCTACACCTTC.

This chain uses TRBV18 with TRBJ1-6, with 8 nucleotides matching TRBD1. V lost 5 bases and J lost 7; bases outside the gene matches: 4. CDR1 is KGHSH, CDR2 LQKENI, per germline. The CDR3 is made up of 14 amino acids. CDR3 loop: CASSETGANSPLHF. CDR3 DNA sequence: TGTGCCAGCTCAGAGACAGGGGCAAATTCACCCCTCCACTTT.

This chain joins TRBV6-6 and TRBJ2-2, with 12 bases lining up with TRBD1. J was trimmed by 6 bases and V by 6 bases; bases with no gene match: 17. The germline CDR1 and CDR2 sequences are MNHNY and SVGAGI (reference sequence). The CDR3 is made up of 19 amino acids. DNA for the CDR3: TGTGCCAGCAGCCACTTACCCCAGGGACAGGGGGCCGGTGCCGGGGAGCTGTTTTTT. Its protein product is CASSHLPQGQGAGAGELFF.

The chain joins TRBV28 to TRBJ2-3, with 12 bases identical to TRBD2. Germline assignment: CDR1 MDHEN and CDR2 SYDVKM. CDR3 length: 15 residues. V was clipped by 6 bases and J by 4 bases; unmatched bases: 5. The CDR3 reads CASSWTSGVADTQYF. The CDR3 DNA is TGTGCCAGCAGCTGGACTAGCGGGGTCGCAGATACGCAGTATTTT.

In this sample, this clone turned up a few times. The chain recombines TRBV3-1 (or the pseudogene TRBV3-2) with TRBJ2-7, with 7 bases lining up with TRBD1. The CDR3 has 13 amino acids. Germline V gene lookup returns CDR1 LGHDT and CDR2 YNNKEL (reference sequence). Trimming removed 4 bases from V and 3 bases from J; junction bases left unmatched: 3. The CDR3 sequence: CASSPTGVYEQYF. The CDR3 DNA follows: TGTGCCAGCAGCCCTACAGGGGTCTACGAGCAGTACTTC.

The chain joins TRBV5-6 to TRBJ2-1; no definite D call. The germline gives CDR1 SGHDT, CDR2 YYEEEE. The V gene lost 1 base and the J gene lost 0 bases, with 11 bases spanning the gap. The CDR3 length is 16 residues. The CDR3 DNA follows: TGTGCCAGCAGCTTGTCCCATCGGAGCTCCTACAATGAGCAGTTCTTC. Its protein is CASSLSHRSSYNEQFF. Using reference TRBV5-6 and TRBJ2-1 for the parts outside the CDR3, the full variable domain is DAGVTQSPTHLIKTRGQQVTLRCSPKSGHDTVSWYQQALGQGPQFIFQYYEEEERQRGNFPDRFSGHQFPNYSSELNVNALLLGDSALYLCASSLSHRSSYNEQFFGPGTRLTVL.

This clone was seen a single time. The chain uses TRBV28 and TRBJ1-4; TRBD1 might be the D (6 bases). From germline, CDR1 is MDHEN and CDR2 SYDVKM. The CDR3 loop spans 12 amino acids. The V end was cut by 4 bases, the J end by 14 bases, with 14 bases between. The CDR3 region has the DNA TGTGCCAGCAGTTCTCTGGGACACGGGCTGTTTTTT. Amino acids: CASSSLGHGLFF.

A single count supports this clone. The rearrangement links TRBV30 to TRBJ1-2, with D possibly TRBD1 on 5 matching bases. Trimming took 3 bases from V and 5 from J, leaving 13 bases between them. CDR3 length equals 13 residues. Germline V gives CDR1 GTSNPN, CDR2 SVGIG (reference sequence). The CDR3 bases are TGTGCCTGGAGCCAGGGTTCAGGGTATGGCTACACCTTC. Protein: CAWSQGSGYGYTF.